The 2 T cell receptor beta chains below were found in one sample sequenced in a study of T cells after yellow fever vaccination. TCRdb used MiXCR to reprocess the 5' RACE reads, holding one entry per CDR3 protein. The data contain around 530,000 distinct CDR3 sequences, less than 20% of them singletons. The sample here was PBMCs, taken roughly 5 days after the first yellow fever vaccination. All receptors derive from a young man who received the YFV17D yellow fever vaccine.

The rearrangement joins TRBV15 to TRBJ2-3, with 7 positions matching TRBD1. After removal of 1 base from V and 10 bases from J, the junction contained 5 bases not matched to a gene. Germline CDR1 reads LNHNV; CDR2 reads YYDKDF (reference sequence). This CDR3 is built from 13 residues. Here the CDR3 DNA reads TGTGCCACCAGCAGAGGTCAGGGGGATCCGCAGTATTTT. Translated, it gives CATSRGQGDPQYF. Drawing the rest from reference TRBV15 and TRBJ2-3, the complete variable domain is DAMVIQNPRYQVTQFGKPVTLSCSQTLNHNVMYWYQQKSSQAPKLLFHYYDKDFNNEADTPDNFQSRRPNTSFCFLDIRSPGLGDTAMYLCATSRGQGDPQYFGPGTRLTVL.

This chain connects TRBV12-3 or TRBV12-4 to TRBJ2-1, with TRBD1 matching 7 bases. V was pared by 5 bases and J by 3 bases, with 7 bases of the junction left unmatched. This CDR3 contains 15 residues. As DNA, the CDR3 is TGTGCCAGCAGTCCTCGACAGGGTGTCTACAATGAGCAGTTCTTC. This codes for CASSPRQGVYNEQFF.